This TCR beta chain appears in the sequencing data of a study of blood T cell repertoires in COVID-19. Study-wide context: Some COVID-19 samples were acute and others convalescent; all came from the United States, Italy and Spain. Sample material is recorded as cDNA or gDNA derived from T cells, B-cell-depleted T cells, or PBMCs.

The V end was cut by 1 base, the J end by 6 bases, with 6 bases between. The V gene's germline CDR1 is MNHNS and CDR2 SASEGT. CDR3 length equals 12 residues. The table lists this clone with a count of one. The assay was immunoSEQ multiplex PCR, and TCRdb's table has in-frame clones only and misses some. Here the sample spans some 150,000 clones, approximately 86% being singletons. The specimen sequenced was peripheral blood. The TCR originated in a man between 65 and 80 years old with acute or convalescent COVID-19. The V call is TRBV6-1, the J call TRBJ1-2, with D possibly TRBD1 on 5 matching bases. CDR3 protein: CASSEGGDGYTF. DNA for the CDR3: TGTGCCAGCAGTGAAGGGGGCGATGGCTACACCTTC.